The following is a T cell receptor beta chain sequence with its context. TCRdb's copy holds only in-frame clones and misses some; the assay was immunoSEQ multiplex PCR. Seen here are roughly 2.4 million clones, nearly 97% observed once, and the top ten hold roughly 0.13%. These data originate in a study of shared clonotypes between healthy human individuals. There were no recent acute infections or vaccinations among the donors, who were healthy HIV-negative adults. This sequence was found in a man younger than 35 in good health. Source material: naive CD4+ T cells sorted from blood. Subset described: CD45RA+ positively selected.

The CDR3 loop reads CASSLRQGDKNIQYF. The CDR3 region has the DNA TGCGCCAGCAGCTTACGACAGGGGGACAAAAACATTCAGTACTTC. The rearrangement joins TRBV5-1 to TRBJ2-4; 9 positions agree with TRBD1. J was trimmed by 3 bases and V by 2 bases; bases with no gene match: 3. The length of the CDR3 is 15 residues. Germline V gene sequence: CDR1 SGHRS, CDR2 YFSETQ. Supplemented by reference TRBV5-1 and TRBJ2-4, the full variable domain reads KAGVTQTPRYLIKTRGQQVTLSCSPISGHRSVSWYQQTPGQGLQFLFEYFSETQRNKGNFPGRFSGRQFSNSRSEMNVSTLELGDSALYLCASSLRQGDKNIQYFGAGTRLSVL.